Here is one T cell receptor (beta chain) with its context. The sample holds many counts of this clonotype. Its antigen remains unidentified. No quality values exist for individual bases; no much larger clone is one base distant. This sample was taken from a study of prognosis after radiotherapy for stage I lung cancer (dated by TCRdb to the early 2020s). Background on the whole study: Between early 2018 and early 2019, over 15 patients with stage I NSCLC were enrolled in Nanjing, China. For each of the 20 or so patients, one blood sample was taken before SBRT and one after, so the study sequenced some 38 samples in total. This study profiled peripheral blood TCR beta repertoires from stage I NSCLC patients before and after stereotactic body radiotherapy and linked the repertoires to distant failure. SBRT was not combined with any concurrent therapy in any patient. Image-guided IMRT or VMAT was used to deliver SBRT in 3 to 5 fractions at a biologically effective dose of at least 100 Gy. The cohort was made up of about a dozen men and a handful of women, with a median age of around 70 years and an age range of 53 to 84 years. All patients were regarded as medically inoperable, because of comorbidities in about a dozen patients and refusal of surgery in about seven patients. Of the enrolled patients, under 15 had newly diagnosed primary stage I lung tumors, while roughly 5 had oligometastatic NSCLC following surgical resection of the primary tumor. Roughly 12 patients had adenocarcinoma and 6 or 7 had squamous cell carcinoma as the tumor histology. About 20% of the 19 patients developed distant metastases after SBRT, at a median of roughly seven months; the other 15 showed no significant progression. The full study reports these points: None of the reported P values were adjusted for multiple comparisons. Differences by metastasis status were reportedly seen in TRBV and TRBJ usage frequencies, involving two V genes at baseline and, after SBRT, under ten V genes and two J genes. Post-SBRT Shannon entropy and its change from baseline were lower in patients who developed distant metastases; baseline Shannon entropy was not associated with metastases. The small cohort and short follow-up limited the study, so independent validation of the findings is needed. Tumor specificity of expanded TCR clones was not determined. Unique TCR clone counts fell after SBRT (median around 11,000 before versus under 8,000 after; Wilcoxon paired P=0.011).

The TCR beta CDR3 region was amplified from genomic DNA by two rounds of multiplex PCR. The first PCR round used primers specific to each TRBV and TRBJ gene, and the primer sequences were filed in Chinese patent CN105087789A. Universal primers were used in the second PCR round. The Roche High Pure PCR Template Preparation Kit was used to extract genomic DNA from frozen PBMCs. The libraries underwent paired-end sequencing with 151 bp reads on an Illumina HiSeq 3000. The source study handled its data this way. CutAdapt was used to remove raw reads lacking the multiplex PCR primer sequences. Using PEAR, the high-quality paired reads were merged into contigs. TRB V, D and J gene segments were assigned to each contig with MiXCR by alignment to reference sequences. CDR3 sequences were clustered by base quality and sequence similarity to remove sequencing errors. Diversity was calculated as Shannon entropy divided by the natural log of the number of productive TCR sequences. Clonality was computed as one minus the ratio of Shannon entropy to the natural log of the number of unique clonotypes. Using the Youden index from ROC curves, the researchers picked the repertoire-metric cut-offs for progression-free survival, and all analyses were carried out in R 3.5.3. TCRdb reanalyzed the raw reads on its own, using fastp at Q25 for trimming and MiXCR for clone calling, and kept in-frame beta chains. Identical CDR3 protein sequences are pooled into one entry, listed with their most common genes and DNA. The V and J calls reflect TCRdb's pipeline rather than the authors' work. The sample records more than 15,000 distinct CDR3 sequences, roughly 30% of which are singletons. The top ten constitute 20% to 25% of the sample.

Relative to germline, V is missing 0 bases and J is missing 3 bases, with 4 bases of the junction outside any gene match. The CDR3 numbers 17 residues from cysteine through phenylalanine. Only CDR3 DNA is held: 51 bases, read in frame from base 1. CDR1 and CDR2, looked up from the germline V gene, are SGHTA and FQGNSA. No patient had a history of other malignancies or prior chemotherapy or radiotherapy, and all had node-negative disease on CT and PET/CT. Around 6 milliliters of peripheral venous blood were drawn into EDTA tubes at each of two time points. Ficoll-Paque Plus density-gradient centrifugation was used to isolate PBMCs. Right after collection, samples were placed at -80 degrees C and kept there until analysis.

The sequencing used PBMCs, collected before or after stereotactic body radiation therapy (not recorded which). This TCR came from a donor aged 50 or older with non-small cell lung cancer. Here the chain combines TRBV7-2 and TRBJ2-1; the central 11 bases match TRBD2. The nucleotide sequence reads TGTGCCAGCAGCTTAGCCGGGACTAGCGGACGCTACAATGAGCAGTTCTTC. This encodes CASSLAGTSGRYNEQFF.